Detailed here is one T cell receptor (beta chain). What it binds is unknown. Generated by immunoSEQ multiplex PCR, the TCRdb table keeps only in-frame clones and is missing some. The sample shows 190,000 or so clones, over 60% of them seen only once. The data derive from a study of cytotoxic CD8 clonotypes in ibrutinib-treated CLL. Turning to the study itself: Response sampling came at median around a year of treatment, ranging roughly 6 to 36 months.

Regarding the study as a whole: Against age-matched healthy donors, baseline clonality ran higher and tracked circulating CD8+ T-cell counts.

Unmatched junction bases numbered 8, after V lost 3 bases and J lost 2 bases. CDR1 and CDR2 (germline): SGHRS, YFSETQ. The CDR3 has 16 residues. V is TRBV5-1 and J is TRBJ2-3, with 8 bases aligning to TRBD2. Sequences were derived from PBMCs, sampled after 24 months of ibrutinib treatment. The clonotype was recovered from a human donor with chronic lymphocytic leukemia. The CDR3 loop is CASSWGIAGNTDTQYF. CDR3 sequence (DNA): TGCGCCAGCAGCTGGGGCATAGCGGGAAACACAGATACGCAGTATTTT.